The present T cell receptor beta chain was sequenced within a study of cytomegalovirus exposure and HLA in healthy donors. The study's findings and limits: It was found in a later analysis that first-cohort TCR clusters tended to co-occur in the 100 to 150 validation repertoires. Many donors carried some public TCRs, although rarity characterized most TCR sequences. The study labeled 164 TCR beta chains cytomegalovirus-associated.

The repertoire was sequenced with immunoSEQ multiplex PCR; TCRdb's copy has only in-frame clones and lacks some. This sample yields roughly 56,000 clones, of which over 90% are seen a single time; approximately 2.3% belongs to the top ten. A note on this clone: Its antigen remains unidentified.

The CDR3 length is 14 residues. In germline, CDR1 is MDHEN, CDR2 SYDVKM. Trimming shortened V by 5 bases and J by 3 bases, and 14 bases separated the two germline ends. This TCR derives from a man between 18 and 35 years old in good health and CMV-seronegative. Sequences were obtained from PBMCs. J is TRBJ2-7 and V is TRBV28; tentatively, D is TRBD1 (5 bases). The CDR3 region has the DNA TGTGCCAGCAGTCCCTCATGGGGCGTCTACGAGCAGTACTTC. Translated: CASSPSWGVYEQYF.